The T cell receptor (beta chain) described here comes from a study of control samples from healthy donors and cancer patients. Data came from immunoSEQ multiplex PCR; TCRdb stores just in-frame clones and leaves some out. The data show about 73,000 clones, approximately 94% seen once. CDR3 length: 12 amino acids. The V gene lost 5 bases and the J gene lost 0 bases, with 5 bases spanning the gap. Germline V lookup: CDR1 SGHTA, CDR2 FQGNSA. The source is a woman aged 40 to 49 in good health. Sample: blood. J is TRBJ2-7 and V is TRBV7-2, with D uncertain. The CDR3 is CASSDGSYEQYF. The CDR3 DNA sequence: TGTGCCAGCAGCGACGGCTCCTACGAGCAGTACTTC.